This is a list of T cell receptor beta chains from one sample in a study of T cells in Graves' hyperthyroidism and ophthalmopathy. TCRdb re-derived calls from the multiplex PCR reads in MiXCR, one entry per CDR3 protein. This table has 500,000 or so distinct CDR3 sequences, about a sixth appearing once. Sequencing was carried out using blood. Source of these receptors: a woman between 18 and 30 years old with Graves' ophthalmopathy. Each CDR3 is given with its conserved first and last residue. D genes are given only for firm matches. Some rows mark clone size as missing; the rest say once, few, many or name a class of expanded clone.

V gene	J gene	clone size	D gene	CDR3 DNA	CDR3 protein
TRBV4-1	TRBJ1-1	.	.	TGCGCCAGCACGGTACTCAGGGCCGGTGTTACTGAAGCTTTCTTT	CASTVLRAGVTEAFF
TRBV19	TRBJ1-5	few	TRBD1	TGTGCCAGTAAGGGACAGGGCTTGTTCGGTCAGCCCCAGCATTTT	CASKGQGLFGQPQHF
TRBV4-1	TRBJ1-5	few	.	TGCGCCAGCAGCCAAGAAGGGGGATCTAATCAGCCCCAGCATTTT	CASSQEGGSNQPQHF
TRBV3-1	TRBJ2-7	many	.	TGTGCCAGCAGCCATGCAAAAACAGGCTACCCCTACGAGCAGTACTTC	CASSHAKTGYPYEQYF
TRBV7-2	TRBJ1-1	many	.	TGTGCCAGCAGCTTAGAACAGGGCACTGAAGCTTTCTTT	CASSLEQGTEAFF
TRBV7-2	TRBJ1-2	many	TRBD1	TGTGCCAGCAGTCGCCGGGGACAGGGGATTGGCTACACCTTC	CASSRRGQGIGYTF
TRBV11-3	TRBJ2-1	.	TRBD2	TGTGCCAGCAGCTTAGCAGCGGGGTACTACAATGAGCAGTTCTTC	CASSLAAGYYNEQFF
TRBV20-1	TRBJ2-7	many	.	TGCAGTGCTAGAGATCACTTTTACGAGCAGTACTTC	CSARDHFYEQYF
TRBV15	TRBJ1-1	few	.	TGTGCCACCAGCATCACCGCTGGCGGAGCTTTCTTT	CATSITAGGAFF
TRBV12-3/TRBV12-4	TRBJ2-3	.	.	TGTGCCAGCACCTTTTGGCGAAGGGACTCCAGCACAGATACGCAGTATTTT	CASTFWRRDSSTDTQYF
TRBV18	TRBJ2-1	.	TRBD1	TGTGCCAGCTCACCACTTCCTACGACAGGGAGCTCCTACATTGAGCAGTTCTTC	CASSPLPTTGSSYIEQFF
TRBV5-4	TRBJ2-1	.	TRBD2	TGTGCCAGCAGCTTGGCGGCTAGCGGGAGTTATAATGAGCAGTTCTTC	CASSLAASGSYNEQFF
TRBV4-2	TRBJ2-7	.	.	TGTGCCAGCAGCCAAGAATGGCAGGGGTTTGTATCCTACGAGCAGTACTTC	CASSQEWQGFVSYEQYF
TRBV6-4	TRBJ2-3	.	TRBD2	TGTGCCAGCAGTGATGGAGCGGGAGCTAGCACAGATACGCAGTATTTT	CASSDGAGASTDTQYF
TRBV3-1	TRBJ1-4	few	.	TGTGCCAGCGGCCTACAGGGTAACAATGAAAAACTGTTTTTT	CASGLQGNNEKLFF
TRBV14	TRBJ1-2	few	.	TGTGCCAGCGGCCATAACAGGGATGGCTACACCTTC	CASGHNRDGYTF
TRBV7-2	TRBJ2-5	many	.	TGTGCCAGCAGCTTACAGGGGCGCGCCACCCAGTACTTC	CASSLQGRATQYF
TRBV28	TRBJ1-5	.	.	TGTGCCAGCAGTATAAAAATGGCGGCGCTAGGGCAGCATTTT	CASSIKMAALGQHF
TRBV5-1	TRBJ2-1	.	TRBD2	TGCGCCAGCAGCCAAGAAATTCCGGGACTAGCGGGAGGGCTTGACAATGAGCAGTTCTTC	CASSQEIPGLAGGLDNEQFF
TRBV19	TRBJ2-6	few	.	TGTGCCAGTTCGAGACCCTTCTCGGGGGCCAACGTCCTGACTTTC	CASSRPFSGANVLTF
TRBV5-1	TRBJ2-5	.	.	TGCGCCAGCAGCTTGGATTTTACCCGAACTACCCAAGAGACCCAGTACTTC	CASSLDFTRTTQETQYF
TRBV3-1	TRBJ1-6	.	.	TGTGCCAGCAGCCAAGAGACCCGCCGGTATAATTCACCCCTCCACTTT	CASSQETRRYNSPLHF
TRBV11-3	TRBJ2-7	many	TRBD1	TGTGCCAGCAGCCGCCGGACAGGGGTTGAAGAGCAGTACTTC	CASSRRTGVEEQYF
TRBV5-4	TRBJ2-1	few	.	TGTGCCAGCACCTTGGTACTGGGGTCCTACAATGAGCAGTTCTTC	CASTLVLGSYNEQFF
TRBV20-1	TRBJ2-2	few	TRBD2	TGCAGTGCTAGGAAAGCGGGAGCAAGCACCGGGGAGCTGTTTTTT	CSARKAGASTGELFF
TRBV24-1	TRBJ2-1	many	.	TGTGCCACCAGTGATTTCCGAGGGGTGGGTTACAATGAGCAGTTCTTC	CATSDFRGVGYNEQFF
TRBV7-3	TRBJ2-1	many	TRBD2	TGTGCCAGCAGCTTAGGCGGGAGGCCGGGGAATGAGCAGTTCTTC	CASSLGGRPGNEQFF
TRBV20-1	TRBJ2-3	many	TRBD2	TGCAGTGCTAGCTTGGCGGGAGGGAGAGATACGCAGTATTTT	CSASLAGGRDTQYF
TRBV12-3/TRBV12-4	TRBJ2-1	.	TRBD2	TGTGCCAGCAGTTTTCCGGGGGGGTTACAGGATCAGTTCTTC	CASSFPGGLQDQFF
TRBV9	TRBJ2-7	many	.	TGTGCCAGCAGCGTCCGGACGGACTCCTACGAGCAGTACTTC	CASSVRTDSYEQYF
TRBV3-1	TRBJ2-7	.	.	TGTGCCAGCAGCCAAAGGGCGGCCTACGAGCAGTACTTC	CASSQRAAYEQYF
TRBV20-1	TRBJ2-7	.	.	TGCAGTGCTAGAGATACGACAGGAAGGTACCACGAGCAGTACTTC	CSARDTTGRYHEQYF
TRBV30	TRBJ1-5	few	.	TGTGCCTGGAGTGGAAACATAGAGCCCCAGCATTTT	CAWSGNIEPQHF
TRBV28	TRBJ2-7	many	.	TGTGCCAGCAGTGTCCCTGGTGAGCAGTACTTC	CASSVPGEQYF
TRBV6-1	TRBJ1-5	few	.	TGTGCCAGCGGGGAGCAGGACAAAACTGGCAATCAGCCCCAGCATTTT	CASGEQDKTGNQPQHF
TRBV7-9	TRBJ2-5	few	TRBD2	TGTGCCAGCAGCTACGCTCTCCTCGGGGGTGGACTAGCGGGAGAACAAGAGACCCAGTACTTC	CASSYALLGGGLAGEQETQYF